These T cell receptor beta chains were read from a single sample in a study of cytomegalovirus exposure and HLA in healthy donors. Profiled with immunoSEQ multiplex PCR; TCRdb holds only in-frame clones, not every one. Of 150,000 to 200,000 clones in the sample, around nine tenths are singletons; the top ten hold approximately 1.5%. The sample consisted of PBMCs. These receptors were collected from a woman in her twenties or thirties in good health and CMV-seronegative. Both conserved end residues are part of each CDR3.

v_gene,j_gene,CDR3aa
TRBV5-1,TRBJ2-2,CASSLGSGLAGAGELFF
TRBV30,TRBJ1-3,CAWSLDRSSGNTIYF
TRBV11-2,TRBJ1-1,CASSRPWAPNTEAFF
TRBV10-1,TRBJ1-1,CASSDDGGMNTEAFF
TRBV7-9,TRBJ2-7,CASSLVTGRTYEQYF
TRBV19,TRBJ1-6,CASRPRTGGNSPLHF
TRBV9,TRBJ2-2,CASSVGPSGGANTGELFF
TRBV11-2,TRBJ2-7,CASSTTLKSAYEQYF
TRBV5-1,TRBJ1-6,CASSQLGTQGLISPLHF
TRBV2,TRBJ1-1,CASSARQGPNTEAFF
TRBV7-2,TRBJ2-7,CASSSNAYEQYF
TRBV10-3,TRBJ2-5,CAISVGDREETQYF
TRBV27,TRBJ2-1,CASRLGTSLGNEQFF
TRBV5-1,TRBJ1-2,CASSLVPGQGLWGYTF
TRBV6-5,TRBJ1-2,CASSYSGTLNYGYTF
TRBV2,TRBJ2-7,CASSTRDITYEQYF
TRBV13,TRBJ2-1,CASSYLTSGREQFF
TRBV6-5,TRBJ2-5,CASSYSRTGGQETQYF
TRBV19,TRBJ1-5,CARNSRAPDQPQHF
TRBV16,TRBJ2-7,CASSQSVQGAGEQYF
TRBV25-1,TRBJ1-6,CASVGQDFKAPLHF
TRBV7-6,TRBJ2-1,CASSLAWSSGTSGGRSYNEQFF
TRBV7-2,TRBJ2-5,CASSSIGGGQETQYF
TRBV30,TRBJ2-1,CAWSVASFYEQFF
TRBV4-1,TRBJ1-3,CASSQVYSSGNTIYF
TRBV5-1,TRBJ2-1,CASSFLRGANNEQFF
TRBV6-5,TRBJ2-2,CASSRLRVGGGELFF
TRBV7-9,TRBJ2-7,CASSLVAGPEQYF
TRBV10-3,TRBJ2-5,CAISESEQGVQETQYF
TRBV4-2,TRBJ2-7,CASSQDVGQGAYEQYF
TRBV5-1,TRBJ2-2,CASSLEWAGVSTGELFF
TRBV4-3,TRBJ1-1,CASSQDGRGNTEAFF
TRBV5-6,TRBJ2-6,CASSFAGTGANVLTF
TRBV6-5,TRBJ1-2,CASSRPGAQGYTF
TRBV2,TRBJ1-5,CASNPGQVNQPQHF
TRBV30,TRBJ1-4,CAWNWGTGGKLFF